A selection of T cell receptor beta chains follows, all from one sample in a study of blood T cells in healthy people across ages. TCRdb analysed the 5' RACE reads with MiXCR anew, one entry per CDR3 protein. The table shows about 800,000 distinct CDR3 sequences, with 20% to 25% occurring only once. These data are also associated with another study on T cells of mothers and their children.

Input material: blood. These TCRs come from a boy aged 5-17 years in good health. Each CDR3 is given with its conserved first and last residue. Each record gives: J gene, clone size, V gene, D gene, CDR3 DNA, CDR3 protein. The D gene is left open where the match is weak. Part of the rows lack a size; the others show once, few, many or a class for expanded clones.

j_call: TRBJ1-4
clone_size: few
v_call: TRBV12-3/TRBV12-4
d_call: -
cdr3_nt: TGTGCCAGCAGTTTCGTCCCGGGGGCCGATAATGAAAAACTGTTTTTT
cdr3_aa: CASSFVPGADNEKLFF

j_call: TRBJ1-2
clone_size: few
v_call: TRBV7-2
d_call: -
cdr3_nt: TGTGCCAGCAGCTTAGAGACTGGGGGGTTGGGCTACACCTTC
cdr3_aa: CASSLETGGLGYTF

j_call: TRBJ2-2
clone_size: -
v_call: TRBV3-1
d_call: -
cdr3_nt: TGTGCCAGCGAGAGTGTCAGGGACACCGGGGAGCTGTTTTTT
cdr3_aa: CASESVRDTGELFF

j_call: TRBJ2-7
clone_size: -
v_call: TRBV11-2
d_call: -
cdr3_nt: TGTGCCAGCAGCTTAGCGGCCCAAGAACCAATCTCCTACGAGCAGTACTTC
cdr3_aa: CASSLAAQEPISYEQYF

j_call: TRBJ2-5
clone_size: -
v_call: TRBV20-1
d_call: -
cdr3_nt: TGCAGTGCCCCCAGCGGGTTTACACCCGGAGAGACCCAGTACTTC
cdr3_aa: CSAPSGFTPGETQYF

j_call: TRBJ2-1
clone_size: -
v_call: TRBV7-2
d_call: TRBD1
cdr3_nt: TGTGCCAGCAGCACCCGGACAGGGGGCTCCTACAATGAGCAGTTCTTC
cdr3_aa: CASSTRTGGSYNEQFF

j_call: TRBJ2-4
clone_size: few
v_call: TRBV19
d_call: TRBD1
cdr3_nt: TGTGCCAGTAGTCCGACAGGGCGGTTTAACATTCAGTACTTC
cdr3_aa: CASSPTGRFNIQYF

j_call: TRBJ1-4
clone_size: few
v_call: TRBV6-6
d_call: TRBD1
cdr3_nt: TGTGCCAGCAGTCAATACAGGGGAGGCGATGAAAAACTGTTTTTT
cdr3_aa: CASSQYRGGDEKLFF

j_call: TRBJ1-5
clone_size: few
v_call: TRBV12-3/TRBV12-4
d_call: -
cdr3_nt: TGTGCCAGCAGTGGGACGCTCGGGCCCAATCAGCCCCAGCATTTT
cdr3_aa: CASSGTLGPNQPQHF

j_call: TRBJ1-4
clone_size: -
v_call: TRBV6-2/TRBV6-3
d_call: -
cdr3_nt: TGTGCCAGCCCTGGGAAGGAGGATGAAAAACTGTTTTTT
cdr3_aa: CASPGKEDEKLFF

j_call: TRBJ1-2
clone_size: few
v_call: TRBV4-2
d_call: -
cdr3_nt: TGTGCCAGCAGCCAAGAAGGTCAGGGTTACTATGGCTACACCTTC
cdr3_aa: CASSQEGQGYYGYTF

j_call: TRBJ2-4
clone_size: few
v_call: TRBV20-1
d_call: -
cdr3_nt: TGCAGTGCTAGAGGGATAGTTACGGTGTCGCCTTGGGACATTCAGTACTTC
cdr3_aa: CSARGIVTVSPWDIQYF

j_call: TRBJ2-7
clone_size: -
v_call: TRBV7-9
d_call: -
cdr3_nt: TGTGCCAGCAGCTTAAGTGCCAGGCCCACCCAGTACTTC
cdr3_aa: CASSLSARPTQYF

j_call: TRBJ2-5
clone_size: few
v_call: TRBV20-1
d_call: TRBD2
cdr3_nt: TGCAGTGCTAGTTTTGGCGGGGGGGCCCGGGAGACCCAGTACTTC
cdr3_aa: CSASFGGGARETQYF

j_call: TRBJ2-1
clone_size: -
v_call: TRBV7-9
d_call: TRBD2
cdr3_nt: TGTGCCAGCTCCTTAACTAGCGGGAGGGCTAGTTCCTACAATGAGCAGTTCTTC
cdr3_aa: CASSLTSGRASSYNEQFF

j_call: TRBJ2-5
clone_size: -
v_call: TRBV29-1
d_call: TRBD2
cdr3_nt: TGCAGCTTGGGACTAGCGGGAGAAACCCAGTACTTC
cdr3_aa: CSLGLAGETQYF

j_call: TRBJ1-1
clone_size: -
v_call: TRBV12-3/TRBV12-4
d_call: TRBD1
cdr3_nt: TGTGCCAGCAGCCGTCGGACAGGCGTGAACACTGAAGCCTTCTTT
cdr3_aa: CASSRRTGVNTEAFF

j_call: TRBJ2-1
clone_size: -
v_call: TRBV7-9
d_call: TRBD1
cdr3_nt: TGTGCCAGCAGCTGGTCTAGGGGGCCTATGATCTTC
cdr3_aa: CASSWSRGPMIF

j_call: TRBJ2-1
clone_size: -
v_call: TRBV4-3
d_call: -
cdr3_nt: TGCGCCAGCAGCCAGGACAGGGAGGGCTACAATGAGCAGTTCTTC
cdr3_aa: CASSQDREGYNEQFF

j_call: TRBJ2-1
clone_size: few
v_call: TRBV15
d_call: -
cdr3_nt: TGTGCCACCAGCAGCGCTGGCCATGAGCAGTTCTTC
cdr3_aa: CATSSAGHEQFF

j_call: TRBJ2-5
clone_size: few
v_call: TRBV4-3
d_call: -
cdr3_nt: TGCGCCAGCAGCCAAGTCGGAACAGGCCAAGAGACCCAGTACTTC
cdr3_aa: CASSQVGTGQETQYF

j_call: TRBJ2-7
clone_size: -
v_call: TRBV7-2
d_call: -
cdr3_nt: TGTGCCAGCAGCTTAGATTCCGAGCAGTACTTC
cdr3_aa: CASSLDSEQYF

j_call: TRBJ1-1
clone_size: -
v_call: TRBV28
d_call: -
cdr3_nt: TGTGCCAGCAGTTTGGTACAGCCTAACACTGAAGCTTTCTTT
cdr3_aa: CASSLVQPNTEAFF

j_call: TRBJ2-2
clone_size: few
v_call: TRBV2
d_call: -
cdr3_nt: TGTGCCAGCAGTGACAGGGTTGTTACCGGGGAGCTGTTTTTT
cdr3_aa: CASSDRVVTGELFF

j_call: TRBJ1-2
clone_size: -
v_call: TRBV4-3
d_call: TRBD1
cdr3_nt: TGCGCCAGCAGCCATACACAGGGGGCGTTTGGCTACACCTTC
cdr3_aa: CASSHTQGAFGYTF

j_call: TRBJ1-5
clone_size: -
v_call: TRBV5-6
d_call: TRBD1
cdr3_nt: TGTGCCAGCAGCTTGGGGAGACAGGGGGATCAGCCCCAGCATTTT
cdr3_aa: CASSLGRQGDQPQHF

j_call: TRBJ2-1
clone_size: -
v_call: TRBV7-9
d_call: -
cdr3_nt: TGTGCCAGCAGCCCCGCGGGGTTCACTGAGCAGTTCTTC
cdr3_aa: CASSPAGFTEQFF

j_call: TRBJ2-7
clone_size: -
v_call: TRBV10-3
d_call: -
cdr3_nt: TGTGCCATCAGTGAGTCGACCCTGGCCTACGAGCAGTACTTC
cdr3_aa: CAISESTLAYEQYF

j_call: TRBJ2-1
clone_size: few
v_call: TRBV2
d_call: -
cdr3_nt: TGTGCCAGCAGGGAAAGTCATGAGCAGTTCTTC
cdr3_aa: CASRESHEQFF

j_call: TRBJ1-1
clone_size: -
v_call: TRBV7-6
d_call: -
cdr3_nt: TGTGCCAGCAGCCCACAACAGGGTATGACTGAAGCTTTCTTT
cdr3_aa: CASSPQQGMTEAFF

j_call: TRBJ2-3
clone_size: -
v_call: TRBV10-3
d_call: TRBD2
cdr3_nt: TGTGCCATCAGTGCGGGGGGGAATGGAGGAGATACGCAGTATTTT
cdr3_aa: CAISAGGNGGDTQYF

j_call: TRBJ1-3
clone_size: -
v_call: TRBV9
d_call: -
cdr3_nt: TGTGCCAGCAGCGTAGAAGGGACCTCTGGAAACACCATATATTTT
cdr3_aa: CASSVEGTSGNTIYF

j_call: TRBJ2-3
clone_size: -
v_call: TRBV20-1
d_call: TRBD2
cdr3_nt: TGCAGTGCTAGAGATGGGGGGGTAAGGGATACGCAGTATTTT
cdr3_aa: CSARDGGVRDTQYF

j_call: TRBJ1-3
clone_size: few
v_call: TRBV20-1
d_call: -
cdr3_nt: TGCAGTGCTAGTATTGGGAACTCTGGAAACACCATATATTTT
cdr3_aa: CSASIGNSGNTIYF

j_call: TRBJ1-2
clone_size: few
v_call: TRBV25-1
d_call: TRBD1
cdr3_nt: TGTGCCAGTCAACAGGGGGCTTTCGATGGCTACTCCTTC
cdr3_aa: CASQQGAFDGYSF

j_call: TRBJ1-2
clone_size: -
v_call: TRBV7-8
d_call: TRBD1
cdr3_nt: TGTGCCAGCAGCCCCAACCGGGACAGGGGCGGCTATGGCTACACCTTC
cdr3_aa: CASSPNRDRGGYGYTF

j_call: TRBJ1-2
clone_size: -
v_call: TRBV10-3
d_call: -
cdr3_nt: TGTGCCATCAGTGATGGGGTTGGAAATGGCTACACCTTC
cdr3_aa: CAISDGVGNGYTF

j_call: TRBJ1-1
clone_size: -
v_call: TRBV20-1
d_call: TRBD1
cdr3_nt: TGCAGTGCTAGAGACCAGGGGGCGGCGGGGAACACTGAAGCTTTCTTT
cdr3_aa: CSARDQGAAGNTEAFF

j_call: TRBJ2-7
clone_size: few
v_call: TRBV19
d_call: TRBD1
cdr3_nt: TGTGCCAGTAGTGTTCAGTATGACAGGGGAGCCTACGAGCAGTACTTC
cdr3_aa: CASSVQYDRGAYEQYF

j_call: TRBJ2-5
clone_size: -
v_call: TRBV28
d_call: TRBD1
cdr3_nt: TGTGCCAGCACCGGGACAGGGTCGTCGGAGACCCAGTACTTC
cdr3_aa: CASTGTGSSETQYF

j_call: TRBJ1-4
clone_size: few
v_call: TRBV2
d_call: -
cdr3_nt: TGTGCCAGCAGTGCCCGGGACATGGAAGAAAAACTGTTTTTT
cdr3_aa: CASSARDMEEKLFF

j_call: TRBJ1-1
clone_size: -
v_call: TRBV13
d_call: TRBD1
cdr3_nt: TGTGCCAGCAGCCCGTGGAGGAGGGGGCACACTGAAGCTTTCTTT
cdr3_aa: CASSPWRRGHTEAFF

j_call: TRBJ2-3
clone_size: few
v_call: TRBV7-9
d_call: -
cdr3_nt: TGTGCCAGCAGCACCAGACAGGCGTACTTAGATACGCAGTATTTT
cdr3_aa: CASSTRQAYLDTQYF

j_call: TRBJ1-1
clone_size: few
v_call: TRBV7-9
d_call: TRBD1
cdr3_nt: TGTGCCAGCGGCCCTCCAGGGGGGGTTGAAGCTTTCTTT
cdr3_aa: CASGPPGGVEAFF

j_call: TRBJ2-5
clone_size: many
v_call: TRBV5-1
d_call: TRBD2
cdr3_nt: TGCGCCAGCAGCTCCGGACTAGCGGAAGAGACCCAGTACTTC
cdr3_aa: CASSSGLAEETQYF

j_call: TRBJ1-2
clone_size: once
v_call: TRBV7-2
d_call: -
cdr3_nt: TGTGCCAGCAGCCCGAGACGGGGCGCTATCACTGGCTACACCTTC
cdr3_aa: CASSPRRGAITGYTF

j_call: TRBJ2-7
clone_size: many
v_call: TRBV6-6
d_call: -
cdr3_nt: TGTGCCAGCAGTAGGGACCTCCCCTACGAGCAGTACTTC
cdr3_aa: CASSRDLPYEQYF

j_call: TRBJ2-1
clone_size: few
v_call: TRBV4-1
d_call: -
cdr3_nt: TGCGCCAGCAGCCAAGTCGGATACTACAATGAGCAGTTCTTC
cdr3_aa: CASSQVGYYNEQFF

j_call: TRBJ1-3
clone_size: -
v_call: TRBV6-5
d_call: -
cdr3_nt: TGTGCCAGCAGTTATACCGGTGGATCTGGAAACACCATATATTTT
cdr3_aa: CASSYTGGSGNTIYF